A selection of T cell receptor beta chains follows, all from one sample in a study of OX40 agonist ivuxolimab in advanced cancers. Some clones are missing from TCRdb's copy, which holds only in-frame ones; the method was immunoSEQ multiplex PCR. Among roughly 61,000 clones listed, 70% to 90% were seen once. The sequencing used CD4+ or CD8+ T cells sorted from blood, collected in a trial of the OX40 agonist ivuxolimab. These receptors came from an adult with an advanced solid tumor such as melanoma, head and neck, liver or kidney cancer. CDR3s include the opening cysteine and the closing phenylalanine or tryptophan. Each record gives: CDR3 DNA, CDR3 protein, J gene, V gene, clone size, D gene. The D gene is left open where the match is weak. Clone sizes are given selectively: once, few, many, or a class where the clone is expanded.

TGTGCCAGCAGTGTAAGAGGGATGAACAATCAGCCCCAGCATTTT | CASSVRGMNNQPQHF | TRBJ1-5 | TRBV6-1 | - | -
TGTGCCAGCAGCTTAGTATCTCGGCAGCAAGAGACCCAGTACTTC | CASSLVSRQQETQYF | TRBJ2-5 | TRBV7-2 | - | -
TGTGCCAGCAGCGAGGACAATTATTCAGCCCTCCACTTT | CASSEDNYSALHF | TRBJ1-6 | TRBV2 | - | -
TGTGCCAGCAGTTACGGGTCGGGGGCCATCTCCTACGAGCAGTACTTC | CASSYGSGAISYEQYF | TRBJ2-7 | TRBV6-5 | once | -
TGTGCCAGCAGCCAAGGCGGGACTAGCTACGAGCAGTACTTC | CASSQGGTSYEQYF | TRBJ2-7 | TRBV4-2 | - | TRBD2
TGTGCCAGCAGCCAAGATGGGGCGAGGGTCACTGAAGCTTTCTTT | CASSQDGARVTEAFF | TRBJ1-1 | TRBV14 | - | -
TGTGCCAGCAAGGTTGGGTGGAACACTGAAGCTTTCTTT | CASKVGWNTEAFF | TRBJ1-1 | TRBV6-1 | - | -
TGTGCCAGCAGTGAACTGGCAGGGAACACCGGGGAGCTGTTTTTT | CASSELAGNTGELFF | TRBJ2-2 | TRBV6-1 | once | -
TGCGCCAGCAGCTTGGGGGCGAACACTGAAGCTTTCTTT | CASSLGANTEAFF | TRBJ1-1 | TRBV5-1 | - | -
TGTGCCAGCAGCTTATTACAGCCCGTTTTGGGCTCCTACAATGAGCAGTTCTTC | CASSLLQPVLGSYNEQFF | TRBJ2-1 | TRBV7-3 | once | -
TGCGCCAGCAGGTTCGGGACCAATTCACCCCTCCACTTT | CASRFGTNSPLHF | TRBJ1-6 | TRBV5-1 | - | -
TGTGCCACCAGCAGGGGAACCGGGACAGCGAACTATGGCTACACCTTC | CATSRGTGTANYGYTF | TRBJ1-2 | TRBV15 | few | TRBD1
TGTGCCAGCAGCTTTGGGACAGGGAGTCGGTACGAGCAGTACTTC | CASSFGTGSRYEQYF | TRBJ2-7 | TRBV11-2 | - | TRBD1
TGTGCCAGCACCCTAAGGGTGGAGAACACTGAAGCTTTCTTT | CASTLRVENTEAFF | TRBJ1-1 | TRBV2 | - | -
TGCGCCAGCAGCGCGGGACAGGAAGGCCGCTACACCTTC | CASSAGQEGRYTF | TRBJ1-2 | TRBV5-1 | - | TRBD1
TGCGCCAGCAGCTTGGCCAGGGCTACTAATGAAAAACTGTTTTTT | CASSLARATNEKLFF | TRBJ1-4 | TRBV5-1 | - | -
TGTGCCAGCAGCCCTATAGGAGGGGACCGGAACACTGAAGCTTTCTTT | CASSPIGGDRNTEAFF | TRBJ1-1 | TRBV11-3 | once | -
TGCGCCAGCAGCCCGGACCCAGGGGAGACCCAGTACTTC | CASSPDPGETQYF | TRBJ2-5 | TRBV5-1 | - | -
TGTGCCAGCAGCCAATCGACGGGAGCGAGGCAGCCCCAGCATTTT | CASSQSTGARQPQHF | TRBJ1-5 | TRBV16 | - | -
TGCGCCAGCAGCCAAGAGTGGACAACTGGAAACACCATATATTTT | CASSQEWTTGNTIYF | TRBJ1-3 | TRBV4-1 | few | -
TGTGCCAGTGGTCGGGGGGTTTCCGAGCAGTACTTC | CASGRGVSEQYF | TRBJ2-7 | TRBV19 | once | TRBD2
TGTGCCAGCAGTGAACATTCGGGGCAGAGCTCTGGGGCCAACGTCCTGACTTTC | CASSEHSGQSSGANVLTF | TRBJ2-6 | TRBV6-1 | - | -
TGCGCCAGCAGCTCCGGGGACTGGCCCCTAAACTATGGCTACACCTTC | CASSSGDWPLNYGYTF | TRBJ1-2 | TRBV5-1 | - | -
TGTGCCAGCAGTGACGAAAAACTGTTTTTT | CASSDEKLFF | TRBJ1-4 | TRBV2 | - | -
TGTGCCAGCAGTATACAGGGGCAAGAGACCCAGTACTTC | CASSIQGQETQYF | TRBJ2-5 | TRBV6-1 | - | TRBD1
TGTGCCAGCAGTGAAGGGACTAGCGGGCCGAGAACTACGCAGTATTTT | CASSEGTSGPRTTQYF | TRBJ2-3 | TRBV6-1 | - | TRBD2
TGTGCCAGCAGTTTATATCAGGGTAGCAATCAGCCCCAGCATTTT | CASSLYQGSNQPQHF | TRBJ1-5 | TRBV28 | - | -
TGTGCCAGCATGATCCGGGACCCTTTGTACGAGCAGTACTTC | CASMIRDPLYEQYF | TRBJ2-7 | TRBV2 | - | -
TGTGCCAGCAGTGAAGGGACAGGGTGGATTGATACGCAGTATTTT | CASSEGTGWIDTQYF | TRBJ2-3 | TRBV6-1 | - | TRBD1
TGTGCCAGCTTTCAGGACGGAAACTCTGGAAACACCATATATTTT | CASFQDGNSGNTIYF | TRBJ1-3 | TRBV6-6 | once | -
TGTGCCAGCAGCTTGCGGGGGGTCTACACCGGGGAGCTGTTTTTT | CASSLRGVYTGELFF | TRBJ2-2 | TRBV11-2 | - | TRBD2
TGTGCCACCAGCAGGGACAGGGACCACGAGCAGTACTTC | CATSRDRDHEQYF | TRBJ2-7 | TRBV15 | once | TRBD1
TGTGCCAGCAGCTTAGGATCTGCGTCACCCCTCCACTTT | CASSLGSASPLHF | TRBJ1-6 | TRBV7-6 | once | -
TGTGCCAGCAGTTACGACGGATCCTACGAGCAGTACTTC | CASSYDGSYEQYF | TRBJ2-7 | TRBV6-5 | medium-sized | -
TGTGCCAGCAGGTCGGGGCCCTACGAGCAGTACTTC | CASRSGPYEQYF | TRBJ2-7 | TRBV28 | - | -
TGTGCCATCAGTGACGGACAGGGTGGGGACACTGAAGCTTTCTTT | CAISDGQGGDTEAFF | TRBJ1-1 | TRBV10-3 | - | TRBD1
TGTGCCAGCAGCTCTCAGGGCGTACTATCTGGTGAGCAGTTCTTC | CASSSQGVLSGEQFF | TRBJ2-1 | TRBV14 | - | -
TGTGCCAGCAGTCACGGGACAGGGGGCGCGGATGGCTACACCTTC | CASSHGTGGADGYTF | TRBJ1-2 | TRBV27 | - | TRBD1
TGTGCCAGCAGCTCCCAAGTCGGGGTTGAAGCTTTCTTT | CASSSQVGVEAFF | TRBJ1-1 | TRBV7-2 | - | -
TGTGCCAGCAGTGTCTGGGGCAGCAATCAGCCCCAGCATTTT | CASSVWGSNQPQHF | TRBJ1-5 | TRBV2 | - | -
TGTGCCAGCAGCCAGGGGAGGGCTGGGGAGACAGATACGCAGTATTTT | CASSQGRAGETDTQYF | TRBJ2-3 | TRBV4-2 | - | TRBD2